This T cell receptor (beta chain) was observed in a study of cytomegalovirus exposure and HLA in healthy donors (dated by TCRdb to about 2017). Describing the broader study: An earlier analysis of around 600 of the donors reported 250 to 300 Gb of sequence data and about 100 million unique TCR beta sequences from about 179 million T cells. All discovery cohort repertoires had been generated using a single sequencing platform. An early release that covered fewer than 750 HLA-typed donors contained about 290 gigabases of sequencing data and tens of millions of unique TCR sequences. HLA typing included class I and class II loci at four-digit resolution. Across 300 to 400 genotyped donors of the cohort, an average of 235,054 unique TCR beta nucleotide sequences per donor were sequenced, and approximately 17% of those sequences were non-productive. The T cell repertoires of around 670 subjects were profiled by immunosequencing and related to cytomegalovirus serostatus. To predict cytomegalovirus infection status, the study brought together high-throughput TCR immunosequencing, statistical association of individual TCRs with disease status, and machine learning. Rather than using new phenotypic data, the later analysis identified candidate immune exposures from TCR beta sequences and from how often those sequences occurred across donors. Besides the first cohort of roughly 700 subjects, a separate validation cohort made up of about 120 different subjects was used. The study aimed to test whether cataloging public T cell receptors could reveal signatures of past pathogen exposure. In an earlier analysis of roughly 580 of the donors, high-throughput TCR beta sequencing was used to judge whether each TCR beta V gene segment behaved as functional or pseudogenic. Genome-wide SNP genotypes for about 65% of the roughly 700 donors were used in a later genetic analysis, which treated that subset as a discovery cohort. Donor age, sex, ethnicity and CMV serostatus were compiled alongside the repertoire data. In a later analysis, previously published TCR beta repertoires from 666 donors were re-analyzed and high-resolution HLA genotyping was added so that TCR occurrence patterns could be studied. The number of typed donors differed by locus: 629-630 for A, B, C, DRB1 and DQB1; approximately 540 for DQA1; roughly 600 for DPA1; and around 470 for DPB1. Roughly five DR-DQ haplotypes were treated as single units for association and clustering because of strong linkage in the cohort. Of the approximately 370 genotyped donors, 65% to 90% were placed in the genetic ancestry cluster associated with self-reported Caucasian donors. What the study reported, not specific to this receptor: It was suggested by the authors that the approach could potentially be generalized to other disease states and immunological phenotypes. In a later analysis, HLA-associated TCR beta chains were found to be more clonally expanded and to have lower generation probabilities than equally common non-associated chains. The sequencing pipeline was judged likely to have produced a cluster of highly shared sequence variants as a technical artifact. According to a later analysis, most CMV-associated TCR beta chains appeared to be HLA-restricted, and the HLA associations seemed to be driven largely by CMV exposure. Compared with the roughly 700-donor mean, donors in an Asian-associated ancestry cluster had fewer N-insertions in productive TCRs, according to a later genetic analysis. V-gene and J-gene trimming of TCR beta chains was associated with a missense DCLRE1C variant in a later genetic analysis, and the association was replicated in an independent cohort. An earlier analysis of 450 to 750 of the donors showed that most TCR beta V segments appeared in productive rearrangements either about 87% or about 30% of the time, which broadly matched IMGT annotations. HLA typing was unavailable for some donors at each locus, so association tests used only the typed subset. CMV serostatus was the only immune exposure information available for the cohort. In a later analysis, TCR association rates were found to vary across HLA loci, with the most associated TCRs seen for DRB1 alleles and the fewest for HLA-C alleles. The presence/absence analyses assumed that sequencing depth was roughly uniform across donors, and that assumption may not be true. Strong co-occurrence of HLA alleles, especially DR and DQ, made assigning TCR associations to individual alleles difficult. Some IMGT-functional V segments, including TRBV6-2 and TRBV6-3, could not be distinguished by the 87-base-pair reads and were therefore excluded. The study listed 150 to 200 TCR beta chains as associated with cytomegalovirus. A further reported finding was that TCR beta sequences accurately predicted the HLA-A and HLA-B alleles for most subjects in the first cohort. Three of the identified cytomegalovirus-associated TCR beta chains were confirmed in vitro to be specific for cytomegalovirus antigens. Linkage disequilibrium might explain the correlated functional status among segregating V segments, but an unknown experimental factor could not be excluded. According to a later analysis, parvovirus B19, influenza, CMV and Epstein-Barr virus appeared linked to several top co-occurrence clusters. Approximately 16 rarely observed V segments, including chromosome 9 orphons, were excluded from the earlier analysis of several hundred of the donors because counts were too low. A later analysis associated approximately 17,000 TCR beta sequences with specific HLA alleles at a false discovery rate of 0.05. Most TCR sequences were seen in very few donors, while some public TCRs were found in many individuals. In this cohort, only TCR beta chains were sequenced, and detectable features were limited by the absence of alpha or paired-chain data. The classifier was reported to diagnose cytomegalovirus status with high specificity and sensitivity in both the original and validation cohorts.

Taken from cysteine to phenylalanine, the CDR3 has 13 residues. The kept DNA is CDR3 alone, 39 bases in frame from the first base. The junction shows trimming of 4 bases on V and 8 bases on J, plus 15 bases between the germline ends. According to the germline V gene (reference sequence), CDR1 reads SGHNT and CDR2 reads YYREEE. As regards this clone: Its antigen is still unknown.

In total, about 650 healthy bone marrow donors made up the cohort. At the time of sampling, all cohort members were nominally healthy, though unrecorded immune exposures were likely present. The donor tested CMV seropositive and was one of the 289 seropositive cohort members. Every donor gave a peripheral blood sample, and the peripheral blood mononuclear cells from that sample were used for TCR beta sequencing. The Qiagen DNeasy Blood Extraction Kit was used to extract genomic DNA from the blood cell samples. Library prep was done by the immunoSEQ multiplex PCR assay. The multiplex PCR relied on a mix of 60 forward primers for TCR Vbeta segments and 13 reverse primers for TCR Jbeta segments. A multiplex PCR assay on genomic DNA amplified the CDR3 region of rearranged TCR beta genes. The amplified TCR beta libraries were sequenced on the Illumina HiSeq System as 87-base-pair reads. The authors' analysis ran thus. Across the 500 to 750 repertoires, a later analysis counted tens of millions of unique TCR beta chains, around 11 million of which were shared by at least two donors. Raw reads were error-corrected and collapsed into unique sequences by a nearest-neighbor algorithm in which closely related sequences were merged to remove PCR and sequencing errors. CDR3 sequences were aligned to IMGT reference sequences to assign V, D and J gene segments. Each retained sequence needed at least a six-nucleotide match to both a V gene segment and a J gene segment. A rearrangement counted as productive if the CDR3 had no stop codons and remained in frame with V and J, and every other rearrangement counted as non-productive. CDR3 was defined according to IMGT convention as the region running from the second conserved V-encoded cysteine to the conserved J-encoded phenylalanine. Sequences without an unambiguous match to a single V gene segment were excluded from the earlier analysis of a few hundred of the donors. In an earlier analysis of more than 500 of the donors, a V segment was called functional when productive rearrangements were above 56.7%, and segregating when the standard deviation between donors exceeded 5%. A statistical classification framework was developed to diagnose cytomegalovirus status using the catalog of TCR beta chain sequences. In a later analysis, V and J genes were assigned by comparing TCR nucleotide sequences against IMGT/GENE-DB human TR gene sequences. In a later analysis, CDR3 sequences and most-parsimonious VDJ recombination scenarios were assigned using the TCRdist pipeline. In a later analysis, each TCR beta chain was defined by its CDR3 amino acid sequence together with its V-gene family, and reads without a unique V-gene family were excluded. To address suspected cross-contamination and a sequencing artifact, a later analysis removed roughly 580 highly shared, low-generation-probability nucleotide sequences. A later analysis calculated a clonal expansion index for each public chain from normalized within-repertoire ranks of inferred template counts. In a later analysis, generation probabilities were computed with a VDJ recombination model fitted to out-of-frame rearrangements, and the resulting probabilities were checked against IGoR. In a later analysis, TCR-TCR, TCR-HLA and TCR-CMV co-occurrence was scored with hypergeometric tests, and a repertoire-size bias correction was applied to TCR pairs. To estimate false discovery rates, a later analysis permuted the HLA or CMV assignments 20 times. In a later analysis, co-occurring TCRs were grouped using DBSCAN, and TCRdist sequence similarity was added for clustering within HLA-allele-positive subsets. For co-occurrence clustering, repertoires with fewer than 30,000 or more than 120,000 public chains were excluded, along with about five repertoires with anomalous nucleotide sharing. TCRdb carries this immuneACCESS record with in-frame sequences only. Its versions omit some clonotypes, under half of them owing to an unresolved V gene in the studies checked, with the rest unexplained. For V, J and clone size, that table is used; D and trimming come from the DNA. This specimen's table enumerates 80,000 or so clones. The leading ten clones occupy about 13% of the sample.

The sequence was obtained from a man over 45 in good health and CMV-seropositive. Specimen: PBMCs. Rearrangement joined TRBV5-4 to TRBJ1-2; 5 matching bases give a weak D call of TRBD1. The base sequence is TGTGCCAGCAGCCCAAAAGGGGAGGGGGGCTACACCTTC. Its amino acids are CASSPKGEGGYTF. Extended through the reference TRBV5-4 and TRBJ1-2 proteins, this CDR3 yields the full variable domain: ETGVTQSPTHLIKTRGQQVTLRCSSQSGHNTVSWYQQALGQGPQFIFQYYREEENGRGNFPPRFSGLQFPNYSSELNVNALELDDSALYLCASSPKGEGGYTFGSGTRLTVV.